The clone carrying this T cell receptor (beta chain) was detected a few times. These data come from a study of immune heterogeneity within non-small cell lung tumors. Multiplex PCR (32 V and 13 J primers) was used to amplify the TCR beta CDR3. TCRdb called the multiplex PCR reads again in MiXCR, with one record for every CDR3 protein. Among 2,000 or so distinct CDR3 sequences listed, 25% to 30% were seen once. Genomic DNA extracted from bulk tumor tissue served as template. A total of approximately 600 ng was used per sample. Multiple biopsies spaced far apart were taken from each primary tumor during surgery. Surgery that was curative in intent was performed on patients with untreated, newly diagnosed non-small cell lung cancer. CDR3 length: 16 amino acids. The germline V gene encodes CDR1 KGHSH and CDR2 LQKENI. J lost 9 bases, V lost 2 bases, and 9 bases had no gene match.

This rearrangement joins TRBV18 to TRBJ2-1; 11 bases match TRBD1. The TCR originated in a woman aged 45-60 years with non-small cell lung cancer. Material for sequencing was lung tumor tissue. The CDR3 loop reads CASSPKGQGAESEQFF. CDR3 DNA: TGTGCCAGCTCACCAAAAGGACAGGGGGCTGAGAGTGAGCAGTTCTTC.